Below, one TCR beta chain is given with its context. The data are from a study of blood T cell repertoires in COVID-19. The overall study: Both acute and convalescent COVID-19 samples were obtained from the United States, Italy and Spain. Nucleic acid was either cDNA or gDNA, and it came from T cells, B-cell-depleted T cells, or PBMCs.

Germline V CDR1 and CDR2: LNHDA, SQIVND (reference sequence). The CDR3 runs to 13 residues. Trimming stripped 6 bases from V and 5 bases from J, with 13 bases between. The protocol was immunoSEQ multiplex PCR, while the TCRdb copy is restricted to in-frame clones and leaves out a portion. The data contain around 80,000 clones, about 81% of them singletons. Sequenced material: peripheral blood. The clonotype was recovered from a human donor in a cohort sampled during active COVID-19. The rearrangement uses TRBV19 and TRBJ1-1, with D unresolved. CDR3 protein: CASRRSGGTEAFF. Written as DNA, the CDR3 is TGTGCCAGTAGGCGAAGTGGCGGAACTGAAGCTTTCTTT.